This T cell receptor (beta chain) was captured in a study of follicular helper T cells after annual influenza vaccination. This table comes from immunoSEQ multiplex PCR, and its TCRdb copy is limited to in-frame clones, with some not included. Altogether 1,200 or so clones are present, approximately 85% being singletons, with the ten largest covering 2% to 2.5%. The time point here: 2015-2016 season, pre-vaccination. V lost 3 bases to trimming and J lost 2 bases, with 15 bases between them. The length of the CDR3 is 15 residues. Germline V gives CDR1 SGHTS, CDR2 YDEGEE. The chain employs TRBV5-8 and TRBJ2-7; a weak D match, TRBD1 (6 bases). Source: CXCR5+ CD38+ circulating T follicular helper cells from blood, taken on the day of influenza vaccination. Described subset: circulating Tfh, non-naive CD4+CXCR5+PD-1+ (ICOS+CD38+ or ICOS-CD38-). The sequence was obtained from an adult who received the influenza vaccine. The CDR3 is CASSYSDSFTYEQYF. Written as DNA, the CDR3 is TGTGCCAGCAGCTATTCGGACAGCTTCACCTACGAGCAGTACTTC.